Detailed here is one T cell receptor beta chain. The antigen remains undetermined. Germline CDR1 reads SGHVS; CDR2 reads FQNEAQ. Trimming cost V 2 bases and J 0 bases, with 14 bases left between them. This CDR3 region has 17 residues. This sample was included in a study of monozygotic twins with cystic fibrosis. Study-wide context: Libraries were built from around 3 micrograms of fragmented DNA using around 14 PCR cycles. Points from the study as a whole: J usage was most co-twin-similar in 8 of 16 pairs, V in 13.

Using immunoSEQ multiplex PCR, the repertoire was profiled, and TCRdb retains in-frame clones only, with some absent. In the table there are some 10,000 clones, over 99% of which are singletons. The chain carries TRBV7-8 and TRBJ1-3; TRBD1 might be the D (6 bases). The sequencing input was blood. This TCR came from a man aged 18 to 29 with cystic fibrosis. The CDR3 reads CASSLLQGPNSGNTIYF. CDR3 DNA sequence: TGTGCCAGCAGCTTACTACAGGGACCCAACTCTGGAAACACCATATATTTT. The variable domain in full, with the rest retrieved from reference TRBV7-8 and TRBJ1-3, is GAGVSQSPRYKVAKRGQDVALRCDPISGHVSLFWYQQALGQGPEFLTYFQNEAQLDKSGLPSDRFFAERPEGSVSTLKIQRTQQEDSAVYLCASSLLQGPNSGNTIYFGEGSWLTVV.